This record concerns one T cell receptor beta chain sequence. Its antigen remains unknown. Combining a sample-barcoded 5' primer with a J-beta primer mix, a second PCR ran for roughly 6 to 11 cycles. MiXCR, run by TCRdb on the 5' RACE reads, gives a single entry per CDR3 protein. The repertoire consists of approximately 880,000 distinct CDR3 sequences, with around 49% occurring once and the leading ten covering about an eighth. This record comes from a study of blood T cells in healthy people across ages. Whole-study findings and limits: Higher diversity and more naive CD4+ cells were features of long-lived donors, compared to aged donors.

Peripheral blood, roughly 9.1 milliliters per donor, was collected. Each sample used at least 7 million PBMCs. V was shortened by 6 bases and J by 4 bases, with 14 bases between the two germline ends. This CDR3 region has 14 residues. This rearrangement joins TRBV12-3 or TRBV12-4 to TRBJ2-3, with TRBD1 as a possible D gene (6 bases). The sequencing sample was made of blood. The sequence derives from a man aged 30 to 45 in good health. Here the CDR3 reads CASRATGSADTQYF. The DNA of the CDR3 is TGTGCCAGCAGAGCCACAGGGTCAGCAGATACGCAGTATTTT.